The 21 T cell receptor beta chains listed next were all sequenced from one sample in a study of prognosis after radiotherapy for stage I lung cancer. From genomic DNA, two-round multiplex PCR was used to amplify TCR beta CDR3. Round-one PCR had primers specific to each TRBV and TRBJ gene. TCRdb re-called the multiplex PCR reads through MiXCR, storing one row per CDR3 protein. Of tens of thousands of distinct CDR3 sequences listed, about 30% are singletons. The source material was PBMCs, sampled before or after stereotactic body radiation therapy (not recorded which). These receptors came from a donor of 50 years or more with non-small cell lung cancer.

This clonotype was seen many times. The chain joins TRBV6-1 to TRBJ1-3; possible D gene TRBD1, 5 bases. The CDR3 has 16 amino acids. Germline assignment: CDR1 MNHNS and CDR2 SASEGT. V lost 8 bases and J 8 bases, leaving 25 bases between the germline ends. The CDR3, as DNA: TGTGCCAGCCCCTATCAGGTGGCAGGGTCCCCGCACACCATATATTTT. Translated: CASPYQVAGSPHTIYF.

As regards this clonotype: Germline and junction disagree at one end, which may indicate a read error. This rearrangement joins TRBV20-1 to TRBJ1-2; tentatively, D is TRBD1 (6 bases). CDR1 and CDR2 (germline): DFQATT, SNEGSKA (reference sequence). This CDR3 has 14 residues. CDR3 in amino acids: CSARDLDSNYCYTF. The CDR3 nucleotides are TGCAGTGCTAGAGATCTGGACAGTAACTATTGCTACACCTTC.

This clonotype came up many times. The chain couples TRBV11-3 to TRBJ2-7; no definite D call. With 2 bases removed from V and 6 bases from J, the gap between germline ends came to 8 bases. This CDR3 region has 12 residues. Germline lookup yields CDR1 SGHNT and CDR2 YENEEA. The CDR3 loop reads CASSLSGGEQYF. Written as DNA, the CDR3 is TGTGCCAGCAGCTTATCGGGCGGCGAGCAGTACTTC.

On this clonotype: One end of the junction does not line up with germline, which may come from a read error. This chain joins TRBV5-1 and TRBJ2-6; D is perhaps TRBD1 (5 bases). Germline CDR1 reads SGHRS; CDR2 reads YFSETQ. The CDR3 totals 14 residues. The CDR3 here is CASRLNSGANVLTF. The DNA for the CDR3 is TGCGCCAGCAGATTAAACTCTGGGGCAAACGTCCTGACTTTC.

Many counts were recorded for this clonotype. The chain uses TRBV29-1 and TRBJ1-2; D gene uncertain. In germline, CDR1 is SQVTM, CDR2 ANQGSEA. The V end was cut by 1 base, the J end by 4 bases, with 10 bases between. The CDR3 sequence is 13 residues long. The CDR3 here is CSVEGGPLYGYTF. The CDR3 coding sequence is TGCAGCGTTGAAGGCGGCCCCCTCTATGGCTACACCTTC. Filled out from reference TRBV29-1 and TRBJ1-2, the complete variable domain reads SAVISQKPSRDICQRGTSLTIQCQVDSQVTMMFWYRQQPGQSLTLIATANQGSEATYESGFVIDKFPISRPNLTFSTLTVSNMSPEDSSIYLCSVEGGPLYGYTFGSGTRLTVV.

For this clonotype: A much more abundant neighbour one base away suggests this may be a read error. The gene calls are TRBV6-5 and TRBJ1-3, with D uncertain. This CDR3 has 15 amino acids. Germline lookup yields CDR1 MNHEY and CDR2 SVGAGI. Trimming removed 1 base from V and 7 bases from J, with 14 bases in between. As DNA, the CDR3 is TGTGCCAGCAGTTACTTTGTCAGCACGGGGAACACCATATATTTT. Its protein is CASSYFVSTGNTIYF.

This clonotype was observed at least ten times. The rearrangement uses TRBV7-9 and TRBJ1-5; D possibly corresponds to TRBD1 (6 bases). CDR1 and CDR2 (germline): SEHNR, FQNEAQ (reference sequence). The CDR3 runs 15 residues. Deletions cut 1 base from V and 3 bases from J, with 10 bases between. The CDR3 spells CASSLGDRNNQPQHF. The DNA for the CDR3 is TGTGCCAGCAGCTTAGGAGACAGGAACAATCAGCCCCAGCATTTT.

This clonotype was detected once. A read error may account for a junction end that differs from germline. The chain employs TRBV19 and TRBJ2-7; D may be TRBD2 (5 bases). From germline, CDR1 is LNHDA and CDR2 SQIVND (reference sequence). The CDR3 contains 13 residues. The DNA of the CDR3 is TGTGCCAGTAGTATCCGGGGTTCCTACGAGGAGTACTTC. It is translated as CASSIRGSYEEYF. Using reference TRBV19 and TRBJ2-7 for the parts outside the CDR3, the full variable domain is DGGITQSPKYLFRKEGQNVTLSCEQNLNHDAMYWYRQDPGQGLRLIYYSQIVNDFQKGDIAEGYSVSREKKESFPLTVTSAQKNPTAFYLCASSIRGSYEEYFGPGTRLTVT.

This sequence joins TRBV6-2 or TRBV6-3 and TRBJ2-7; no definite D call. Germline CDR1 MNHEY, CDR2 SVGEGT. Between the trimmed V and J ends, which lost 6 bases and 7 bases, there was a span of 10 bases. The CDR3 has 11 amino acids. The CDR3, as DNA: TGTGCCAGCAGGGCCCATGGGGAGCAGTACTTC. Amino acid sequence: CASRAHGEQYF.

This clonotype was counted many times. V gene TRBV5-1 combines with J gene TRBJ1-2; D is possibly TRBD1 (5 bases). V was shortened by 0 bases and J by 8 bases, with 20 bases between the two germline ends. Germline values: CDR1 SGHRS, CDR2 YFSETQ. This CDR3 has 16 amino acids. For the CDR3, the DNA is TGCGCCAGCAGCTTGGCCCGCGCGGGAGGGGTCGACGGCTACACCTTC. Residues: CASSLARAGGVDGYTF. Based on the CDR3 plus reference TRBV5-1 and TRBJ1-2, the full variable domain is KAGVTQTPRYLIKTRGQQVTLSCSPISGHRSVSWYQQTPGQGLQFLFEYFSETQRNKGNFPGRFSGRQFSNSRSEMNVSTLELGDSALYLCASSLARAGGVDGYTFGSGTRLTVV.

The sample holds one count of this clonotype. This chain links TRBV6-6 with TRBJ1-1; no reliable D call. CDR1 and CDR2 from the germline V gene are MNHNY and SVGAGI (reference sequence). The CDR3 has 16 amino acids. Trimming left V 0 bases short and J 4 bases short, with 15 bases between. CDR3 coding DNA: TGTGCCAGCAGTTACTCGTACATGTGGCTTCTCACTGAAGCTTTCTTT. Amino acids: CASSYSYMWLLTEAFF.

The chain's CDR3 is CASSKTELGPTSGLAKNIQYF. The CDR3 DNA sequence: TGTGCCAGTAGTAAAACAGAGTTAGGACCGACTAGCGGTTTAGCCAAAAACATTCAGTACTTC. The chain has TRBV19 and TRBJ2-4, with TRBD2 identical over 9 bases. Trimming at V came to 4 bases and at J to 0 bases, leaving 19 bases not matched to a gene. This CDR3 is built from 21 residues. The germline gives CDR1 LNHDA, CDR2 SQIVND (reference sequence).

This clonotype was recorded only once. The chain is built from TRBV3-1 and TRBJ2-2, with D hard to call. The CDR3 is made up of 15 amino acids. The ends were cut back, 0 bases at V and 5 bases at J, with 10 bases in the middle. Germline V gene data show CDR1 as LGHDT and CDR2 as YNNKEL (reference sequence). In DNA, the CDR3 is TGTGCCAGCAGCCAAGAGGGGTGGGGAACCGGGGAGCTGTTTTTT. This encodes CASSQEGWGTGELFF.

This clonotype has a count of ten or more. The chain has TRBV5-1 and TRBJ2-3; perhaps TRBD1 as D (6 bases). V lost 1 base, J lost 7 bases, and 16 bases lay in between. There are 15 residues in the CDR3. Germline CDR1 SGHRS, CDR2 YFSETQ. CDR3 region: CASSLSGGRYNTQYF. CDR3 DNA sequence: TGCGCCAGCAGCTTGTCTGGGGGCCGGTACAATACGCAGTATTTT.

The sample holds many counts of this clonotype. The chain joins TRBV20-1 to TRBJ2-3; D is possibly TRBD2 (6 bases). The ends were cut back, 6 bases at V and 8 bases at J, with 15 bases in the middle. The CDR3 extends over 12 amino acids. Germline-derived CDR1 and CDR2 are DFQATT and SNEGSKA (reference sequence). The CDR3 nucleotides are TGCAGTGCCCCCGGACTAAGTGGTACGCAGTATTTT. Amino acids: CSAPGLSGTQYF.

This clonotype occurred many times. This chain joins TRBV5-1 and TRBJ2-3; no clear D gene. The V end was cut by 0 bases, the J end by 3 bases, with 11 bases between. CDR1 SGHRS and CDR2 YFSETQ come from the germline V gene. The CDR3 contains 15 residues. For the CDR3, the DNA is TGCGCCAGCAGCTTGGGGATCAGGCAGACAGATACGCAGTATTTT. Translation: CASSLGIRQTDTQYF.

Of note for this clonotype: A far bigger clonotype differs at one base, so this is likely a read error. J is TRBJ1-2 and V is TRBV6-4; no clear D. Trimming removed 5 bases at V and 10 bases at J, with 17 bases between. The CDR3 has 13 residues. The V gene's germline CDR1 is MRHNA and CDR2 SNTAGT. The DNA for the CDR3 is TGTGCCAGCAGTTACGCCTCTGTGGGAATCTACACCTTC. Its protein is CASSYASVGIYTF.

Relative to its sample, this clonotype is medium-sized (0.01 to 0.1%). CDR3 loop: CASTLWAGLGYTF. In DNA form, the CDR3 reads TGTGCCAGCACCCTCTGGGCAGGGTTGGGCTACACCTTC. The chain recombines TRBV28 with TRBJ1-2, with TRBD1 as a possible D gene (5 bases). Per germline, CDR1 MDHEN and CDR2 SYDVKM. The CDR3 contains 13 residues. V was clipped by 7 bases and J by 8 bases, with 17 bases between them.

At least ten counts were recorded for this clonotype. This sequence joins TRBV7-6 and TRBJ2-2; possibly TRBD2 for D (5 bases). The germline CDR1 and CDR2 sequences are SGHVS and FNYEAQ. CDR3 length: 13 residues. Trimming stripped 4 bases from V and 4 bases from J, with 7 bases between. The CDR3 loop reads CASSSSGTGELFF. CDR3 nucleotide sequence: TGTGCCAGCAGCTCCAGCGGCACCGGGGAGCTGTTTTTT.

Many counts were recorded for this clonotype. J is TRBJ1-1 and V is TRBV13; no definite D call. Germline CDR1 reads PRHDT; CDR2 reads FYEKMQ (reference sequence). V lost 4 bases, J lost 2 bases, and 17 bases lay in between. This CDR3 contains 16 residues. As DNA, the CDR3 is TGTGCCAGCAGCTCCTCCGGGATCCCGGGCAACACTGAAGCTTTCTTT. This gives the protein CASSSSGIPGNTEAFF.

This clonotype was counted between two and nine times. This chain joins TRBV18 and TRBJ2-1; the match to TRBD2 covers 9 bases. V lost 3 bases, J lost 4 bases, and 4 bases stayed unmatched. The CDR3 totals 15 residues. The V gene's germline CDR1 is KGHSH and CDR2 LQKENI. The DNA for the CDR3 is TGTGCCAGCTCACCTATGAGCGGGGGGTACAATGAGCAGTTCTTC. Translating gives CASSPMSGGYNEQFF.